The 14 T cell receptor beta chains below all came from one sample that was sequenced in a study of blood T cell repertoires in COVID-19. Sequencing was performed with immunoSEQ multiplex PCR; in TCRdb, only in-frame clones are kept and a portion is missing. The sample records some 200,000 clones, around 90% being singletons. Source material: PBMCs or T cells enriched from blood (not recorded which). The receptors were gathered from a woman in her late teens or twenties who had recovered from COVID-19.

The rearrangement uses TRBV7-2 and TRBJ1-5, with no clear D. Germline-derived CDR1 and CDR2 are SGHTA and FQGNSA. V gave up 5 bases and J gave up 0 bases, with 5 bases separating them. This CDR3 has 13 residues. CDR3 region: CASSPSSNQPQHF. The CDR3, as DNA: TGTGCCAGCAGCCCGTCTAGCAATCAGCCCCAGCATTTT.

J is TRBJ1-5 and V is TRBV25-1; 10 bases fit TRBD1. The CDR3 totals 18 residues. From germline, CDR1 is MGHDK and CDR2 SYGVNS. The V and J ends lost 6 bases and 2 bases, in that order; junction bases with no gene match: 13. The CDR3 reads CASSRPTGGDRGNQPQHF. CDR3 sequence (DNA): TGTGCCAGCAGCCGGCCGACAGGGGGCGATCGGGGCAATCAGCCCCAGCATTTT. Full variable domain (remainder filled in from reference TRBV25-1 and TRBJ1-5): EADIYQTPRYLVIGTGKKITLECSQTMGHDKMYWYQQDPGMELHLIHYSYGVNSTEKGDLSSESTVSRIRTEHFPLTLESARPSHTSQYLCASSRPTGGDRGNQPQHFGDGTRLSIL.

As for this clone: This sample includes further DNA sequences coding for the same CDR3. V is TRBV5-5 and J is TRBJ2-3; TRBD2 aligns across 9 bases. This CDR3 is built from 14 residues. Germline loops: CDR1 SGHKS, CDR2 YYEKEE (reference sequence). V lost 0 bases, J lost 4 bases, and 0 bases stayed unmatched. The chain's CDR3 is CASSLGGGADTQYF. CDR3 nucleotides: TGTGCCAGCAGCTTGGGCGGGGGGGCAGATACGCAGTATTTT.

The V gene is TRBV4-2, the J gene TRBJ2-5, with TRBD2 matching 8 bases. This CDR3 comprises 17 residues. V was clipped by 0 bases and J by 1 base; unmatched bases: 7. Germline CDR1 is LGHNA and CDR2 is YNFKEQ. The CDR3 region has the DNA TGTGCCAGCAGCCAAGATAGTCAGCGGGGGATCCAAGAGACCCAGTACTTC. As protein: CASSQDSQRGIQETQYF.

The rearrangement uses TRBV10-1 and TRBJ1-5; D is undetermined. Trimming cost V 5 bases and J 3 bases, with 8 bases left between them. The CDR3 has 13 amino acids. In germline, CDR1 is WNHNN, CDR2 SYGVQD (reference sequence). This CDR3 reads CASSPGSNQPQHF. The DNA of the CDR3 is TGCGCCAGCAGTCCGGGGTCCAATCAGCCCCAGCATTTT.

Only one count was recorded for this clone. The CDR3 loop is CASSPRGGTVAFF. CDR3 nucleotide sequence: TGCGCCAGCAGCCCGCGGGGGGGGACGGTGGCTTTCTTT. The chain carries TRBV5-1 and TRBJ1-1, with D possibly TRBD1 on 5 matching bases. The CDR3 is made up of 13 amino acids. V was shortened by 4 bases and J by 11 bases, with 18 bases between the two germline ends. Germline V gene data show CDR1 as SGHRS and CDR2 as YFSETQ.

The V call is TRBV3-1 (or the pseudogene TRBV3-2), the J call TRBJ1-6; 7 positions agree with TRBD1. The V and J ends lost 5 bases and 7 bases, in that order; junction bases with no gene match: 5. This CDR3 is built from 14 residues. Germline values: CDR1 LGHDT, CDR2 YNNKEL (reference sequence). The CDR3, as DNA: TGTGCCAGCAGCTCGACAGGGTCCAATTCACCCCTCCACTTT. Its protein is CASSSTGSNSPLHF.

Here the CDR3 DNA reads TGTGCCAGCGTGCTTGGGTCAACGGGGAAAAAACTGTTTTTT. Translation: CASVLGSTGKKLFF. The rearrangement joins TRBV6-5 to TRBJ1-4; D ambiguous. The CDR3 has 14 residues. Per the germline V gene, CDR1 is MNHEY and CDR2 is SVGAGI. The ends were cut back, 8 bases at V and 9 bases at J, with 19 bases in the middle.

The chain employs TRBV28 and TRBJ2-7; perhaps TRBD2 as D (5 bases). V lost 6 bases and J 0 bases, leaving 15 bases between the germline ends. The germline gives CDR1 MDHEN, CDR2 SYDVKM. The CDR3 spans 15 residues. In DNA, the CDR3 is TGTGCCAGCAGAGAAGGGTCGGGGAACTCCTACGAGCAGTACTTC. As protein: CASREGSGNSYEQYF.

This chain uses TRBV28 with TRBJ2-3, with TRBD1 matching 8 bases. The V segment lost 6 bases and the J segment 2 bases; nucleotides outside the gene matches: 25. The CDR3 is made up of 21 amino acids. Germline assignment: CDR1 MDHEN and CDR2 SYDVKM. The CDR3 region has the DNA TGTGCCAGCAGCGGGGTGAGAAGAAGGGACAGGCGTCCTCCTGACACAGATACGCAGTATTTT. It specifies CASSGVRRRDRRPPDTDTQYF.

For the CDR3, the DNA is TGTGCCCAGCGCAGGGGTCAGGGGGTATATGAAGCTTTCTTT. Encoded protein: CAQRRGQGVYEAFF. The rearrangement links TRBV27 to TRBJ1-1; 7 nucleotides match TRBD1. Per germline, CDR1 MNHEY and CDR2 SMNVEV (reference sequence). The V gene end was trimmed by 11 bases and the J gene end by 7 bases; junction bases not matched to a gene: 16. The length of the CDR3 is 14 residues.

The CDR3 here is CASSLRGGGLRVSPQHF. Here the CDR3 DNA reads TGTGCCAGCAGCTTAAGGGGAGGTGGGTTGAGGGTATCTCCCCAGCATTTT. V gene TRBV7-9 combines with J gene TRBJ1-5; a weak D match, TRBD1 (5 bases). CDR1 and CDR2 from the germline V gene are SEHNR and FQNEAQ (reference sequence). This CDR3 is 17 amino acids long. V was trimmed by 2 bases and J by 10 bases, leaving 24 bases between them.

This clone has at least ten counts. This chain joins TRBV28 and TRBJ2-7, with D uncertain. CDR1 is MDHEN and CDR2 is SYDVKM in the germline V gene. This CDR3 spans 11 amino acids. Deletions cut 5 bases from V and 3 bases from J, with 5 bases between. CDR3 protein: CASSHHYEQYF. CDR3 sequence (DNA): TGTGCCAGCAGTCATCACTACGAGCAGTACTTC. The whole variable domain, filled in from reference TRBV28 and TRBJ2-7, reads DVKVTQSSRYLVKRTGEKVFLECVQDMDHENMFWYRQDPGLGLRLIYFSYDVKMKEKGDIPEGYSVSREKKERFSLILESASTNQTSMYLCASSHHYEQYFGPGTRLTVT.

This chain uses TRBV4-2 with TRBJ1-4; D is perhaps TRBD1 (5 bases). V was trimmed by 0 bases and J by 8 bases, leaving 19 bases between them. In germline, CDR1 is LGHNA, CDR2 YNFKEQ. CDR3 length: 17 amino acids. The CDR3 sequence: CASSQEGVRNGGEKLFF. CDR3 in DNA: TGTGCCAGCAGCCAAGAAGGGGTTCGAAACGGTGGAGAAAAACTGTTTTTT.